This T cell receptor (beta chain) was obtained from a study of cytomegalovirus exposure and HLA in healthy donors. Study-level background: The 600 to 800 first-cohort repertoires shared a platform with the 110 or so validation repertoires, as reported in a later analysis. General observations from the study: Specific recognition of CMV antigens was confirmed in vitro for a few chains (all CMV-associated). According to reports, the classifier identified cytomegalovirus status with high specificity and sensitivity. Many donors shared some public TCRs, even though most TCR sequences were rare.

On this clone itself: The antigen is undetermined.

The V gene lost 7 bases and the J gene lost 3 bases, with 12 bases spanning the gap. The CDR3 spans 13 residues. Germline values: CDR1 LNHDA, CDR2 SQIVND (reference sequence). Only in-frame clones appear in the TCRdb table, and some are missing; sequencing was by immunoSEQ multiplex PCR. The repertoire holds around 70,000 clones, with approximately 95% as singletons. The gene calls are TRBV19 and TRBJ1-1; unclear D gene. Sequences were obtained from PBMCs. The receptor's source is a man aged 18 to 35 in good health and CMV-seronegative. Here the CDR3 reads CASIEAGDTEAFF. CDR3 nucleotide sequence: TGTGCCAGTATTGAGGCCGGGGACACTGAAGCTTTCTTT. Together with reference TRBV19 and TRBJ1-1, the CDR3 gives the full variable domain: DGGITQSPKYLFRKEGQNVTLSCEQNLNHDAMYWYRQDPGQGLRLIYYSQIVNDFQKGDIAEGYSVSREKKESFPLTVTSAQKNPTAFYLCASIEAGDTEAFFGQGTRLTVV.